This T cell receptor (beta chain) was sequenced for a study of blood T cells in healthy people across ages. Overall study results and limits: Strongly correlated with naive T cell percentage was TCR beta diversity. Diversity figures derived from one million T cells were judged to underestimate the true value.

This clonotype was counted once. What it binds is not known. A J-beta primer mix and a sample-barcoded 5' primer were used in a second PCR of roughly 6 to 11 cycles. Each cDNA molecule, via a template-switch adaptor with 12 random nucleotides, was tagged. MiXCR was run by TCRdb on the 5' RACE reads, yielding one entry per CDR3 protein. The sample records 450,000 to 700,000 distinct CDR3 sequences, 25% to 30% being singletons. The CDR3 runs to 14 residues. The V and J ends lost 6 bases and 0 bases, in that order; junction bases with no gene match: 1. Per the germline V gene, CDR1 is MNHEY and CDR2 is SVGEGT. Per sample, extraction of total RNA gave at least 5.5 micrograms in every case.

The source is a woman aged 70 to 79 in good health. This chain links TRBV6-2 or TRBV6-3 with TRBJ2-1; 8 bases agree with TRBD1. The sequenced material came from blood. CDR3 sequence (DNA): TGTGCCAGCAGACAGGGGGGCTCCTACAATGAGCAGTTCTTC. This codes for CASRQGGSYNEQFF.